These T cell receptor beta chains were read from a single sample in a study of tumor-infiltrating lymphocytes in primary liver carcinoma. MiXCR, applied by TCRdb to the multiplex PCR reads, yields one record per CDR3 protein. The sample lists about 180,000 distinct CDR3 sequences; 50% to 75% were seen once. The source material was peripheral blood. Receptors were obtained from a man aged 35-49 years with primary liver carcinoma and hepatitis B virus infection. Both conserved end residues are part of each CDR3. The order of the fields is D gene, J gene, clone size, CDR3 length, V gene, CDR3 DNA, CDR3 protein. A D gene is named only where the DNA matches it firmly. Part of the rows lack a size; the others show once, few, many or a class for expanded clones.

d_gene: .; j_gene: TRBJ1-2; abundance: few; len: 14; v_gene: TRBV6-1; CDR3nt: TGTGCCAGCAGTGAATACGGGGGGTCGGATGGCTACACCTTC; CDR3aa: CASSEYGGSDGYTF
d_gene: TRBD2; j_gene: TRBJ2-7; abundance: .; len: 14; v_gene: TRBV13; CDR3nt: TGTGTCAACAGCTCCGGGACTAGGTCCTACGAGCAGTACTTC; CDR3aa: CVNSSGTRSYEQYF
d_gene: TRBD1; j_gene: TRBJ2-1; abundance: .; len: 20; v_gene: TRBV11-3; CDR3nt: TGCGCCAGCAGCGAGGATCCTGGGGGACCGGGACAGCACTCCTACAATGAGCAGTTCTTC; CDR3aa: CASSEDPGGPGQHSYNEQFF
d_gene: .; j_gene: TRBJ2-7; abundance: many; len: 11; v_gene: TRBV11-2; CDR3nt: TGTGCCAGCAGCTCCCCTATAGGGCAGTACTTC; CDR3aa: CASSSPIGQYF
d_gene: TRBD2; j_gene: TRBJ2-5; abundance: .; len: 13; v_gene: TRBV10-3; CDR3nt: TGTGCCATCAGTGAGCGGGAGGGAGAGACCCACTACTTC; CDR3aa: CAISEREGETHYF
d_gene: .; j_gene: TRBJ1-5; abundance: .; len: 15; v_gene: TRBV6-6; CDR3nt: TGTGCCAGCACTCCGTCGGTTTTGGGAGATCAGCCCCAGCATTTT; CDR3aa: CASTPSVLGDQPQHF
d_gene: TRBD2; j_gene: TRBJ2-1; abundance: .; len: 15; v_gene: TRBV7-8; CDR3nt: TGTGCCAGCAGCTCGGATTGGACTAGCTTCAATGAGCAGTTCTTC; CDR3aa: CASSSDWTSFNEQFF
d_gene: TRBD2; j_gene: TRBJ2-7; abundance: .; len: 18; v_gene: TRBV7-9; CDR3nt: TGTGCCAGCAGCTTCCCGATTAGCGGGATTTCCGAGGGCTACGAGCAGTACTTC; CDR3aa: CASSFPISGISEGYEQYF
d_gene: TRBD1; j_gene: TRBJ2-7; abundance: .; len: 17; v_gene: TRBV4-1; CDR3nt: TGCGCCAGCAGCCGTAACTTACTTGGGGACAGGGGTTACGAGGAGTACTTC; CDR3aa: CASSRNLLGDRGYEEYF
d_gene: .; j_gene: TRBJ1-1; abundance: .; len: 12; v_gene: TRBV6-1; CDR3nt: TGTGCCAGCAGGGGGTGGGACACTGAAGCTTTCTTT; CDR3aa: CASRGWDTEAFF
d_gene: .; j_gene: TRBJ2-7; abundance: .; len: 15; v_gene: TRBV11-2; CDR3nt: TGTACCAGCAGCTTTGGGGCTGGCCCTTCCTACGAGCAGTGCTTC; CDR3aa: CTSSFGAGPSYEQCF
d_gene: .; j_gene: TRBJ2-7; abundance: .; len: 13; v_gene: TRBV12-3/TRBV12-4; CDR3nt: TGTGCCAGCAGTGAGGGCAATATCTACGAGCAGTGCTTC; CDR3aa: CASSEGNIYEQCF
d_gene: .; j_gene: TRBJ1-2; abundance: .; len: 12; v_gene: TRBV6-2/TRBV6-3; CDR3nt: TGTGCCAGCAGGGAGACAGTCTATGTCTACACCTTC; CDR3aa: CASRETVYVYTF
d_gene: .; j_gene: TRBJ1-2; abundance: .; len: 12; v_gene: TRBV30; CDR3nt: TGTGCCTGGAGTGGCAACGGCTATGGCTACACCTTC; CDR3aa: CAWSGNGYGYTF
d_gene: .; j_gene: TRBJ1-2; abundance: few; len: 12; v_gene: TRBV6-1; CDR3nt: TGTGCCAGCAGCCAGGGAGTGGATGGCTACACCTTC; CDR3aa: CASSQGVDGYTF
d_gene: .; j_gene: TRBJ2-3; abundance: .; len: 17; v_gene: TRBV6-5; CDR3nt: TGTGCCAGCAGTTACTCGTTTACCGGGGCTAGCACAGATACGCAGTATTTT; CDR3aa: CASSYSFTGASTDTQYF
d_gene: .; j_gene: TRBJ1-2; abundance: .; len: 15; v_gene: TRBV6-6; CDR3nt: TGTGCCAGCAGTTATAGGACCGTTCAGGGGAGTGGCTACACCTTC; CDR3aa: CASSYRTVQGSGYTF
d_gene: TRBD2; j_gene: TRBJ2-1; abundance: .; len: 15; v_gene: TRBV4-1; CDR3nt: TGCACTAGCAGCCAGAACGGGAGGCCCGTAAATGAGCAGTTCTTC; CDR3aa: CTSSQNGRPVNEQFF
d_gene: .; j_gene: TRBJ2-1; abundance: .; len: 12; v_gene: TRBV19; CDR3nt: TGTGCCAGTAGTATGGGGGCTAGTGAGCAGTTCTTC; CDR3aa: CASSMGASEQFF
d_gene: .; j_gene: TRBJ2-7; abundance: .; len: 13; v_gene: TRBV7-8; CDR3nt: TGTGCCAGCAGCTCGCCTTTGGGGCACGAGCAGTACTTC; CDR3aa: CASSSPLGHEQYF
d_gene: .; j_gene: TRBJ2-3; abundance: many; len: 15; v_gene: TRBV11-1; CDR3nt: TGTGCCAGCAGCTCGACGGGACTCTCTGCAGATACGCAGTATTTT; CDR3aa: CASSSTGLSADTQYF
d_gene: .; j_gene: TRBJ2-7; abundance: once; len: 14; v_gene: TRBV5-1; CDR3nt: TGCGCCAGCAGCTCTACAGGTCTCAGGGACGAGCAGTACTTC; CDR3aa: CASSSTGLRDEQYF
d_gene: TRBD1; j_gene: TRBJ1-4; abundance: .; len: 14; v_gene: TRBV10-2; CDR3nt: TGCGCCAGCAGCCGGACAGGCGGAAAGGAAAAACTGTTTTTT; CDR3aa: CASSRTGGKEKLFF
d_gene: .; j_gene: TRBJ1-1; abundance: few; len: 14; v_gene: TRBV5-5; CDR3nt: TGTGCCAGCAGCTTGGGGTCAGTTAGCACTGAAGCTTTCTTT; CDR3aa: CASSLGSVSTEAFF
d_gene: TRBD1; j_gene: TRBJ2-1; abundance: once; len: 13; v_gene: TRBV5-4; CDR3nt: TGTGCCAGCAGCACCTGGACAGGCTATGAGCAGTTCTTC; CDR3aa: CASSTWTGYEQFF
d_gene: .; j_gene: TRBJ2-2; abundance: few; len: 15; v_gene: TRBV30; CDR3nt: TGTGCCTCCTCCCTCGGCCCGACAGTCGACGGGGAGCTGTTTTTT; CDR3aa: CASSLGPTVDGELFF
d_gene: TRBD1; j_gene: TRBJ2-7; abundance: .; len: 16; v_gene: TRBV11-2; CDR3nt: TGTGCCAGCAGCCGGGGCCCGGGGACAGGGACCTACGAGCAGTACTTC; CDR3aa: CASSRGPGTGTYEQYF
d_gene: .; j_gene: TRBJ1-1; abundance: .; len: 14; v_gene: TRBV4-1; CDR3nt: TGCGCCAGCATCCTAAGTGGTATGAACACTGATGCTTTCTTT; CDR3aa: CASILSGMNTDAFF
d_gene: TRBD1; j_gene: TRBJ2-1; abundance: .; len: 14; v_gene: TRBV6-1; CDR3nt: TGTGCCAGCAGTGAACTAGACAGGGCCGATGAGCAGTTCTTC; CDR3aa: CASSELDRADEQFF
d_gene: .; j_gene: TRBJ2-3; abundance: many; len: 15; v_gene: TRBV11-2; CDR3nt: TGTGCCAGCAGCTTAGCGGGCAGGGATAGAGATACGCAGTATTTT; CDR3aa: CASSLAGRDRDTQYF
d_gene: TRBD1; j_gene: TRBJ1-6; abundance: .; len: 15; v_gene: TRBV12-3/TRBV12-4; CDR3nt: TGTGCCAGCAGGCCCCAGGGACAGGGACAGGTCCCCCTCCACTTT; CDR3aa: CASRPQGQGQVPLHF
d_gene: TRBD1; j_gene: TRBJ2-1; abundance: .; len: 16; v_gene: TRBV6-1; CDR3nt: TGTGCCAGCAGTGAAGCGCTGGGACAGGGGGCTGGTGAGCAGTTCTTC; CDR3aa: CASSEALGQGAGEQFF
d_gene: .; j_gene: TRBJ2-7; abundance: .; len: 14; v_gene: TRBV5-1; CDR3nt: TGCGCCAGCAGCTTGCAGGGGCAAGACTACGAGCAGTACTTC; CDR3aa: CASSLQGQDYEQYF
d_gene: .; j_gene: TRBJ2-1; abundance: .; len: 13; v_gene: TRBV6-5; CDR3nt: TGTGCCAGCAGTTGGCGTGAATACAATGAGCAGTTCTTC; CDR3aa: CASSWREYNEQFF
d_gene: TRBD1; j_gene: TRBJ1-2; abundance: few; len: 14; v_gene: TRBV29-1; CDR3nt: TGCAGCGTTAAGAGACAGGGGAATGGGGATGGCTACACCTTC; CDR3aa: CSVKRQGNGDGYTF
d_gene: .; j_gene: TRBJ1-5; abundance: .; len: 15; v_gene: TRBV7-8; CDR3nt: TGTGCCAGCACCCTGGACAGCCTGAGCAATCAGCCCCAGCATTTT; CDR3aa: CASTLDSLSNQPQHF
d_gene: .; j_gene: TRBJ1-5; abundance: .; len: 15; v_gene: TRBV6-6; CDR3nt: TGTGCCAGCAGGGATAGCGGGTCTTCAAATCAGCCCCAGCATTTT; CDR3aa: CASRDSGSSNQPQHF
d_gene: .; j_gene: TRBJ2-7; abundance: .; len: 9; v_gene: TRBV6-1; CDR3nt: TGTGCCAGCAGTGAGTCGTCCTTCTTC; CDR3aa: CASSESSFF
d_gene: TRBD1; j_gene: TRBJ2-5; abundance: once; len: 13; v_gene: TRBV11-2; CDR3nt: TGTGCCAGCAGCCGATGGGACAGAGAGACCCAATACTTC; CDR3aa: CASSRWDRETQYF
d_gene: .; j_gene: TRBJ1-1; abundance: once; len: 13; v_gene: TRBV6-1; CDR3nt: TGTGCCGGCAGACCCAGTCCTAACACTGAAGCTTTCTTT; CDR3aa: CAGRPSPNTEAFF
d_gene: TRBD1; j_gene: TRBJ2-3; abundance: few; len: 14; v_gene: TRBV10-2; CDR3nt: TGCGCCAGCACCCGGGACAGAAGCACAGATACGCAGTATTTT; CDR3aa: CASTRDRSTDTQYF
d_gene: .; j_gene: TRBJ2-3; abundance: .; len: 13; v_gene: TRBV7-9; CDR3nt: TGTGCCAGCAGCTTTCGAGCAACAGATATGCAGTATTTT; CDR3aa: CASSFRATDMQYF
d_gene: .; j_gene: TRBJ1-1; abundance: .; len: 13; v_gene: TRBV6-1; CDR3nt: TGTGCCTGCTCCACAGGGTTCGACACTGAAGCTTTCTTT; CDR3aa: CACSTGFDTEAFF
d_gene: .; j_gene: TRBJ2-7; abundance: .; len: 13; v_gene: TRBV6-1; CDR3nt: TGTGCCAGCAGTGAGGGGGTTCGCTACGAGCGGTACTTC; CDR3aa: CASSEGVRYERYF
d_gene: TRBD1; j_gene: TRBJ1-1; abundance: .; len: 17; v_gene: TRBV10-3; CDR3nt: TGTGCCATCAGTGAGAGGGGACAGGGATCAGCGAGCACTGAAGCTTTCTTT; CDR3aa: CAISERGQGSASTEAFF
d_gene: TRBD2; j_gene: TRBJ2-2; abundance: .; len: 17; v_gene: TRBV6-5; CDR3nt: TGTGCCAGATCCGGGACTAGCGGGGATTCGAACACCGGGGAGCTGTTTTTT; CDR3aa: CARSGTSGDSNTGELFF
d_gene: .; j_gene: TRBJ2-2; abundance: few; len: 14; v_gene: TRBV29-1; CDR3nt: TGCAGCGTTGGTGAGAGGGTTAACACCGGTGAGCTGTTTTTT; CDR3aa: CSVGERVNTGELFF
d_gene: .; j_gene: TRBJ2-7; abundance: .; len: 13; v_gene: TRBV4-2; CDR3nt: TGTGCCAGCAGCCATGAGGGGGGGGAAGAGCAGTACTTC; CDR3aa: CASSHEGGEEQYF